The clone carrying this T cell receptor beta chain showed up just a few times. Antigen unknown. Germline V lookup: CDR1 LNHDA, CDR2 SQIVND (reference sequence). The trim removed 1 base at V and 4 bases at J, leaving 3 bases unmatched. CDR3 length equals 15 residues. As processed by the authors: Seldom did patient CD8+ clones exceeding 1% match published virus-specific TCRB sequences. Libraries were prepared by immunoSEQ multiplex PCR; TCRdb keeps only in-frame clonotypes and omits some of them. V, J and clone size derive from that table, while D and trimming were established from the DNA sequence. The sample lists approximately 5,300 clones; around nine tenths were seen once. The sample belongs to a study of somatic mutations in cytotoxic T cells in rheumatoid arthritis. Overall study: No treatment had yet been given when patient blood (roughly 30 ml EDTA) was drawn, right after diagnosis. Including V beta1+ cells that were sequenced for TCRB, some T-cell populations stained with V beta antibodies were flow-sorted at nearly 100% purity. Study-level results: Any difference in CD8+ T-cell clonality between patients who had rheumatoid arthritis and healthy controls who were age-matched was not statistically significant.

Sequenced sample: CD8+ T cells sorted from blood. This TCR was sampled from a woman between 45 and 65 years old with rheumatoid arthritis. The rearrangement uses TRBV19 and TRBJ1-1; 10 bases line up with TRBD1. This CDR3 is CASSIGTGGGTEAFF. Written as DNA, the CDR3 is TGTGCCAGTAGTATAGGGACAGGGGGAGGCACTGAAGCTTTCTTT.